The 16 T cell receptor beta chains in this list originate from one sample, sequenced in a study of OX40 agonist ivuxolimab in advanced cancers. Sequenced by immunoSEQ multiplex PCR; TCRdb stores in-frame clones only, minus some. The table shows about 82,000 clones, with about 91% occurring only once. The sequenced sample was CD4+ or CD8+ T cells sorted from blood, obtained in a trial of the OX40 agonist ivuxolimab. The receptors were sampled from an adult with an advanced solid tumor such as melanoma, head and neck, liver or kidney cancer.

The chain employs TRBV19 and TRBJ1-5; the D gene is possibly TRBD1 (5 bases). Trimming removed 7 bases at V and 0 bases at J, with 13 bases between. The CDR3 length is 15 residues. The germline CDR1 and CDR2 sequences are LNHDA and SQIVND (reference sequence). DNA for the CDR3: TGTGCCAGTAATGTGGGGCCATATAGCAATCAGCCCCAGCATTTT. Amino acids: CASNVGPYSNQPQHF. The whole variable domain, remainder taken from reference TRBV19 and TRBJ1-5, is DGGITQSPKYLFRKEGQNVTLSCEQNLNHDAMYWYRQDPGQGLRLIYYSQIVNDFQKGDIAEGYSVSREKKESFPLTVTSAQKNPTAFYLCASNVGPYSNQPQHFGDGTRLSIL.

The rearrangement links TRBV6-1 to TRBJ2-2, with 12 nucleotides matching TRBD2. From germline, CDR1 is MNHNS and CDR2 SASEGT. After removal of 3 bases from V and 5 bases from J, the junction contained 16 bases not matched to a gene. The CDR3 spans 20 residues. In nucleotides, the CDR3 is TGTGCCAGCAGTGATCGGACTAGCGGGATGGTAGGAGACCGAACCGGGGAGCTGTTTTTT. Protein sequence: CASSDRTSGMVGDRTGELFF.

This chain links TRBV6-6 with TRBJ2-7; D tentatively reads TRBD1 or TRBD2 (5 bases each). In germline, CDR1 is MNHNY, CDR2 SVGAGI (reference sequence). The CDR3 has 14 amino acids. Trimming stripped 5 bases from V and 4 bases from J, with 15 bases between. The CDR3 reads CASSPRDGPYEQYF. The CDR3 DNA reads TGTGCCAGCAGTCCAAGGGACGGACCTTACGAGCAGTACTTC.

This rearrangement joins TRBV4-2 to TRBJ2-5; 11 nucleotides match TRBD2. The CDR3 covers 16 residues. Germline assignment: CDR1 LGHNA and CDR2 YNFKEQ. J was trimmed by 4 bases and V by 0 bases; bases with no gene match: 4. CDR3 amino acids: CASSQELAGATETQYF. For the CDR3, the DNA is TGTGCCAGCAGCCAAGAACTAGCGGGAGCCACAGAGACCCAGTACTTC.

The genes are TRBV28 and TRBJ2-7; D gene ambiguous. The CDR3 has 13 amino acids. V was cut by 6 bases and J by 2 bases, with 11 bases left in between. Germline V lookup: CDR1 MDHEN, CDR2 SYDVKM. CDR3 sequence: CASSSPTAYEQYF. In DNA, the CDR3 is TGTGCCAGCAGCTCCCCTACGGCCTACGAGCAGTACTTC.

The V call is TRBV9, the J call TRBJ2-7; TRBD1 matches 12 bases. This CDR3 region has 16 residues. The V gene end was trimmed by 3 bases and the J gene end by 5 bases; junction bases not matched to a gene: 9. Germline CDR1 is SGDLS and CDR2 is YYNGEE. The CDR3 spells CASSAMGGQGAHEQYF. CDR3 DNA sequence: TGTGCCAGCAGCGCCATGGGGGGACAGGGGGCCCACGAGCAGTACTTC.

V and J are TRBV28 and TRBJ2-7; unclear D gene. V was trimmed by 6 bases and J by 5 bases, leaving 14 bases between them. CDR1 and CDR2 from the germline V gene are MDHEN and SYDVKM. The length of the CDR3 is 13 residues. In nucleotides, the CDR3 is TGTGCCAGCAGCGAGCCCCTAACCCACGAGCAGTACTTC. Translating gives CASSEPLTHEQYF. The full variable domain, with the rest looked up from reference TRBV28 and TRBJ2-7, is DVKVTQSSRYLVKRTGEKVFLECVQDMDHENMFWYRQDPGLGLRLIYFSYDVKMKEKGDIPEGYSVSREKKERFSLILESASTNQTSMYLCASSEPLTHEQYFGPGTRLTVT.

This rearrangement joins TRBV9 to TRBJ2-7; D not resolved. The CDR3 loop spans 13 amino acids. From germline, CDR1 is SGDLS and CDR2 YYNGEE. The V and J ends lost 2 bases and 0 bases respectively, with 6 bases between them. The CDR3 reads CASSVSPSYEQYF. DNA of the CDR3: TGTGCCAGCAGCGTCAGTCCCTCCTACGAGCAGTACTTC.

The chain carries TRBV4-3 and TRBJ2-1, with 10 bases fitting TRBD1. Germline V lookup: CDR1 LGHNA, CDR2 YSLEER. The ends lost 0 bases at V and 4 bases at J; junction bases unmatched: 3. CDR3 size: 16 residues. The CDR3 DNA is TGCGCCAGCAGCCAAGACTGGACAGGGGGTTACAATGAGCAGTTCTTC. Encoded protein: CASSQDWTGGYNEQFF.

The CDR3 sequence: CSVGGGRAVEQYF. For the CDR3, the DNA is TGCAGCGTTGGTGGCGGGAGGGCCGTCGAGCAGTACTTC. This chain links TRBV29-1 with TRBJ2-7; 9 bases match TRBD2. V lost 4 bases to trimming and J lost 6 bases; unmatched junction nucleotides: 7. CDR1 is SQVTM, CDR2 ANQGSEA, per germline. The CDR3 covers 13 residues.

The genes are TRBV5-1 and TRBJ2-3, with 12 bases lining up with TRBD2. Germline V gives CDR1 SGHRS, CDR2 YFSETQ. The CDR3 runs to 16 residues. V lost 4 bases to trimming and J lost 14 bases; unmatched junction nucleotides: 17. The DNA for the CDR3 is TGCGCCAGCAGCCGCGCAGGACTAGCGGGGATAGAGGGACTGTATTTT. Encoded protein: CASSRAGLAGIEGLYF. Full variable domain (outside the CDR3, taken from reference TRBV5-1 and TRBJ2-3): KAGVTQTPRYLIKTRGQQVTLSCSPISGHRSVSWYQQTPGQGLQFLFEYFSETQRNKGNFPGRFSGRQFSNSRSEMNVSTLELGDSALYLCASSRAGLAGIEGLYFGPGTRLTVL.

The DNA of the CDR3 is TGTGCCAGCGTACTAGCGGGGGGCTCCTACGAGCAGTACTTC. Protein: CASVLAGGSYEQYF. J is TRBJ2-7 and V is TRBV6-6, with TRBD2 matching 12 bases. Trimming took 8 bases from V and 0 from J; bases not matched to a gene: 2. The CDR3 runs to 14 residues. CDR1 MNHNY and CDR2 SVGAGI come from the germline V gene (reference sequence).

The chain carries TRBV28 and TRBJ1-5; the D is unclear. V dropped 4 bases and J dropped 3 bases, with 10 bases sitting between them. The length of the CDR3 is 14 residues. Germline V gives CDR1 MDHEN, CDR2 SYDVKM. The CDR3 DNA follows: TGTGCCAGCAGTTCCGGGATTCCCAATCAGCCCCAGCATTTT. Translation gives CASSSGIPNQPQHF.

CDR3 sequence (DNA): TGCGCCAGCAGCCAAGGTTCGGGGATCTATGGCTACACCTTC. Translated, it gives CASSQGSGIYGYTF. V usage is TRBV4-1 and J usage is TRBJ1-2; unclear D gene. V was shortened by 1 base and J by 4 bases, with 10 bases between the two germline ends. Germline assignment: CDR1 MGHRA and CDR2 YSYEKL. This CDR3 is 14 amino acids long.

CDR3 protein: CASSVGQTGELFF. The CDR3 DNA reads as TGTGCCAGCAGCGTTGGTCAGACCGGGGAGCTGTTTTTT. V and J are TRBV9 and TRBJ2-2, with D unclear. The germline V gene encodes CDR1 SGDLS and CDR2 YYNGEE. V lost 2 bases and J lost 5, with 7 bases in between. This CDR3 spans 13 amino acids.

The rearrangement joins TRBV5-1 to TRBJ1-3; TRBD1 might be the D (6 bases). The V gene lost 2 bases and the J gene lost 6 bases, with 12 bases spanning the gap. CDR1 SGHRS and CDR2 YFSETQ come from the germline V gene. The CDR3 loop spans 14 amino acids. The CDR3 loop reads CASSFAGAENTIYF. The CDR3 DNA follows: TGCGCCAGCAGCTTCGCGGGGGCCGAAAACACCATATATTTT.